What follows describes a single T cell receptor (beta chain). Its antigen is not identified. The protocol was immunoSEQ multiplex PCR, while the TCRdb copy is restricted to in-frame clones and leaves out a portion. In the table there are roughly 180,000 clones, approximately 89% of which are singletons. This record comes from a study of cytomegalovirus exposure and HLA in healthy donors. Study background: The approximately 610 first-cohort repertoires shared a platform with the 100 to 150 validation repertoires, as reported in a later analysis. General study points: The dataset shows that most TCR sequences were rare, while some public TCRs occurred in many donors. Cytomegalovirus status was reportedly diagnosed by the classifier with high specificity and sensitivity.

From germline, CDR1 is MGHRA and CDR2 YSYEKL. CDR3 length: 12 residues. Trimming shortened V by 2 bases and J by 6 bases, and 6 bases separated the two germline ends. The chain has TRBV4-1 and TRBJ2-3; D unclear. The sample comprised PBMCs. The sequence derives from a man aged 25 to 45 in good health and CMV-seropositive. The CDR3 protein is CASSQPLDTQYF. The CDR3 DNA is TGCGCCAGCAGCCAACCCCTTGATACGCAGTATTTT.